The 25 T cell receptor beta chains below all came from one sample that was sequenced in a study of blood T cell repertoires in COVID-19. Sequencing was performed with immunoSEQ multiplex PCR; in TCRdb, only in-frame clones are kept and a portion is missing. The sample holds 250,000 or so clones, 70% to 90% seen once. The sequenced sample was PBMCs or T cells enriched from blood (not recorded which). These receptors came from a woman aged 30 to 39 with acute COVID-19.

The gene calls are TRBV9 and TRBJ2-1; perhaps TRBD2 as D (5 bases). The CDR3 loop spans 16 amino acids. Trimming cost V 2 bases and J 2 bases, with 14 bases left between them. Germline V gene data show CDR1 as SGDLS and CDR2 as YYNGEE. The DNA for the CDR3 is TGTGCCAGCAGCGTCTTAAGCGGAGACGCCTACAATGAGCAGTTCTTC. This encodes CASSVLSGDAYNEQFF.

The chain is built from TRBV2 and TRBJ2-1; TRBD1 might be the D (8 bases). Germline CDR1 is SNHLY and CDR2 is FYNNEI. With 7 bases removed from V and 6 bases from J, the gap between germline ends came to 28 bases. There are 18 residues in the CDR3. For the CDR3, the DNA is TGTGCCAGCAAGAGAGGGCAGGGGGCGGGAGTGGAGCGCAATGAGCAGTTCTTC. This sequence encodes CASKRGQGAGVERNEQFF.

CDR3 sequence: CASSFASGSGTDTQYF. CDR3 coding DNA: TGTGCCAGCAGCTTCGCTAGCGGGAGTGGCACAGATACGCAGTATTTT. This chain connects TRBV7-2 to TRBJ2-3; TRBD2 matches at 10 bases. Germline trimming cut 3 bases from V and 1 base from J; bases unmatched to any gene: 4. The CDR3 runs 16 residues. CDR1 and CDR2 from the germline V gene are SGHTA and FQGNSA.

The gene calls are TRBV19 and TRBJ1-5; tentative D call: TRBD1 (6 bases). The CDR3 spans 15 residues. V was shortened by 4 bases and J by 7 bases, with 17 bases between the two germline ends. Germline-derived CDR1 and CDR2 are LNHDA and SQIVND (reference sequence). The CDR3 spells CASSTGGALGQPQHF. The CDR3 DNA is TGTGCCAGTAGTACGGGGGGCGCATTGGGACAGCCCCAGCATTTT.

V usage is TRBV5-1 and J usage is TRBJ2-7; the match to TRBD1 covers 9 bases. CDR1 is SGHRS and CDR2 is YFSETQ in the germline V gene. After removal of 4 bases from V and 3 bases from J, the junction contained 5 bases not matched to a gene. The CDR3 extends over 14 amino acids. The CDR3 reads CASSGQGPHYEQYF. The CDR3 DNA reads as TGCGCCAGCAGCGGACAGGGGCCCCACTACGAGCAGTACTTC.

The chain recombines TRBV5-4 with TRBJ1-2; 9 bases agree with TRBD1. V dropped 1 base and J dropped 4; count of bases not matched to a gene: 5. Germline CDR1 and CDR2: SGHNT and YYREEE (reference sequence). This CDR3 spans 15 amino acids. Here the CDR3 reads CASSLPDRGGYGYTF. In DNA form, the CDR3 reads TGTGCCAGCAGCTTGCCCGACAGGGGGGGCTATGGCTACACCTTC.

In this sample, this clone turned up once. Other DNA sequences in the same sample also yield this CDR3. The chain couples TRBV29-1 to TRBJ2-7; 10 bases line up with TRBD2. Germline CDR1 is SQVTM and CDR2 is ANQGSEA. The CDR3 extends over 13 amino acids. Trimming removed 7 bases from V and 2 bases from J; junction bases left unmatched: 5. The CDR3 nucleotides read TGCAGCGCAAGGACTAGCGGTACCTACGAGCAGTACTTC. Translation: CSARTSGTYEQYF.

This sequence joins TRBV10-3 and TRBJ2-5; 8 bases fit TRBD1. V lost 10 bases and J lost 5; bases outside the gene matches: 6. The CDR3 totals 12 residues. Germline V gives CDR1 ENHRY, CDR2 SYGVKD. The CDR3 region has the DNA TGTGCCAGCCAGGGGGCCGGTGAGACCCAGTACTTC. Translating it yields CASQGAGETQYF.

This clone was observed a handful of times. The rearrangement links TRBV9 to TRBJ1-1; the D is unclear. The CDR3 is 14 amino acids. The germline V and J ends were trimmed by 2 bases and 1 base, with 9 bases remaining between them. CDR1 is SGDLS and CDR2 is YYNGEE in the germline V gene. In DNA form, the CDR3 reads TGTGCCAGCAGCGTCAGGCCGACGAACACTGAAGCTTTCTTT. This gives the protein CASSVRPTNTEAFF.

This clone was seen just once. The rearrangement links TRBV2 to TRBJ2-3, with 9 bases aligning to TRBD2. CDR1 is SNHLY and CDR2 is FYNNEI in the germline V gene. The CDR3 totals 14 residues. J gave up 2 bases and V 7 bases, and 4 bases lay outside the gene matches. The DNA for the CDR3 is TGTGCCAGCAAGGGACTAGCTTCCACAGATACGCAGTATTTT. This translates into CASKGLASTDTQYF.

The V call is TRBV27, the J call TRBJ2-3; TRBD2 matches 7 bases. Trimming cost V 4 bases and J 7 bases; bases outside gene matches: 8. The CDR3 length is 14 residues. Germline values: CDR1 MNHEY, CDR2 SMNVEV (reference sequence). In nucleotides, the CDR3 is TGTGCCAGCAGTTCCCGGGCGGGAGCACATACGCAGTATTTT. Its protein product is CASSSRAGAHTQYF.

This sequence joins TRBV18 and TRBJ2-1; possible D gene TRBD1, 5 bases. This CDR3 is built from 15 residues. The germline V gene encodes CDR1 KGHSH and CDR2 LQKENI. Trimming took off 2 bases at V and 3 bases at J, with 11 bases between the two ends. The CDR3 DNA sequence: TGTGCCAGCTCACCATCGACAGTTGTCTACAATGAGCAGTTCTTC. This sequence encodes CASSPSTVVYNEQFF.

V usage is TRBV6-5 and J usage is TRBJ2-1; 10 bases match TRBD2. V lost 2 bases and J lost 8; bases outside the gene matches: 9. CDR3 length: 16 amino acids. Germline V CDR1 and CDR2: MNHEY, SVGAGI. CDR3 residues: CASSYEASGSGYEQFF. CDR3 DNA: TGTGCCAGCAGTTACGAGGCTAGCGGGAGCGGCTATGAGCAGTTCTTC.

V usage is TRBV7-2 and J usage is TRBJ2-1; D might be TRBD2 (6 bases). CDR1 is SGHTA, CDR2 FQGNSA, per germline. Trimming took 5 bases from V and 10 from J, leaving 15 bases between them. CDR3 length equals 13 residues. The CDR3 nucleotides are TGTGCCAGCAGCCAGTGGCGGGAAAGGGAGCAGTTCTTC. Its protein product is CASSQWREREQFF.

This rearrangement joins TRBV28 to TRBJ2-2; 10 bases are a match to TRBD2. The trim removed 7 bases at V and 1 base at J, leaving 3 bases unmatched. The germline V gene encodes CDR1 MDHEN and CDR2 SYDVKM. This CDR3 is built from 15 residues. The CDR3 bases are TGTGCCAGCAAAGCGGGAGGGGGGAACACCGGGGAGCTGTTTTTT. Its translation is CASKAGGGNTGELFF.

The chain has TRBV5-3 and TRBJ2-7, with D maybe TRBD2 (6 bases). TRBV5-3 is an ORF; its function is uncertain. The length of the CDR3 is 13 residues. The V and J ends lost 2 bases and 2 bases respectively, with 8 bases between them. The CDR3 loop is CARSFGGAYEQYF. DNA for the CDR3: TGTGCCAGAAGCTTCGGAGGGGCCTACGAGCAGTACTTC.

This chain joins TRBV4-2 and TRBJ2-7; no clear D. CDR1 LGHNA and CDR2 YNFKEQ come from the germline V gene. V dropped 0 bases and J dropped 5 bases, with 14 bases sitting between them. This CDR3 is 15 amino acids long. CDR3 coding DNA: TGTGCCAGCAGCCAAGATACGTACAGTCCTAACGAGCAGTACTTC. It specifies CASSQDTYSPNEQYF.

This rearrangement joins TRBV2 to TRBJ2-5, with 10 bases that match TRBD2. V lost 1 base to trimming and J lost 1 base; unmatched junction nucleotides: 12. The CDR3 contains 19 residues. In germline, CDR1 is SNHLY, CDR2 FYNNEI. As DNA, the CDR3 is TGTGCCAGCAGTGAAGACCAAGATGGGACTAGCGTTTTCCAAGAGACCCAGTACTTC. It codes for CASSEDQDGTSVFQETQYF.

J is TRBJ1-1 and V is TRBV5-5, with TRBD1 as a possible D gene (5 bases). Germline CDR1 SGHKS, CDR2 YYEKEE (reference sequence). V was trimmed by 2 bases and J by 4 bases, leaving 12 bases between them. The CDR3 loop spans 14 amino acids. As DNA, the CDR3 is TGTGCCAGCAGCTTCAGGGTTCCGGGCACTGAAGCTTTCTTT. The encoded protein is CASSFRVPGTEAFF.

V gene TRBV4-2 combines with J gene TRBJ2-7; 10 bases line up with TRBD1. There are 15 residues in the CDR3. Trimming at V came to 1 base and at J to 5 bases, leaving 5 bases not matched to a gene. Germline-derived CDR1 and CDR2 are LGHNA and YNFKEQ. CDR3 DNA sequence: TGTGCCAGCAGCCAAGCGGACAGGGGGTCCCACGAGCAGTACTTC. It yields the protein CASSQADRGSHEQYF.

J is TRBJ1-1 and V is TRBV6-5, with 7 bases matching TRBD1. CDR1 and CDR2 (germline): MNHEY, SVGAGI. Trimming cost V 5 bases and J 1 base; bases outside gene matches: 1. This CDR3 spans 13 amino acids. CDR3 nucleotide sequence: TGTGCCAGCAGTCGACAGGGGAACACTGAAGCTTTCTTT. It translates to CASSRQGNTEAFF.

The CDR3 coding sequence is TGTGCCAGCAGCCAAGAACTTGGGGGGGAGGGTTACGAGCAGTACTTC. Translated: CASSQELGGEGYEQYF. V and J are TRBV3-1 (or the pseudogene TRBV3-2) and TRBJ2-7; TRBD2 aligns across 7 bases. CDR1 LGHDT and CDR2 YNNKEL come from the germline V gene (reference sequence). This CDR3 is built from 16 residues. The V and J ends lost 0 bases and 4 bases, in that order; junction bases with no gene match: 9.

This clone occurred a few times. The chain combines TRBV19 with TRBJ1-5, with D perhaps TRBD1 (5 bases). Trimming removed 4 bases at V and 6 bases at J, with 22 bases between. There are 17 residues in the CDR3. The germline V gene encodes CDR1 LNHDA and CDR2 SQIVND (reference sequence). The CDR3 sequence is CASSSGPKWGGGQPQHF. As DNA, the CDR3 is TGTGCCAGTAGTAGCGGCCCCAAATGGGGGGGAGGTCAGCCCCAGCATTTT.

The chain links TRBV12-3 or TRBV12-4 to TRBJ2-7; D uncertain. This CDR3 spans 12 amino acids. V dropped 3 bases and J dropped 6 bases, with 9 bases sitting between them. CDR3 coding DNA: TGTGCCAGCAGTTTTCTAGTTACCGAGCAGTACTTC. This translates into CASSFLVTEQYF.

This clone was counted a few times. The gene calls are TRBV9 and TRBJ2-2, with 13 bases identical to TRBD2. The V and J ends lost 3 bases and 5 bases, in that order; junction bases with no gene match: 7. Germline loops: CDR1 SGDLS, CDR2 YYNGEE. The CDR3 totals 17 residues. The CDR3 nucleotides read TGTGCCAGCAGCGCCTTCGGGACTAGCGGGATAACCGGGGAGCTGTTTTTT. This encodes CASSAFGTSGITGELFF.